This entry lists 21 T cell receptor beta chains sequenced from one sample in a study of blood T cell repertoires in COVID-19. Only in-frame clones appear in the TCRdb table, and some are missing; sequencing was by immunoSEQ multiplex PCR. Of about 120,000 clones listed, about 85% are singletons. The source material was peripheral blood. The receptor set was obtained from an elderly man with active or convalescent COVID-19.

This sequence joins TRBV5-8 and TRBJ1-2; D not resolved. Germline V lookup: CDR1 SGHTS, CDR2 YDEGEE. This CDR3 has 13 amino acids. V gave up 3 bases and J gave up 8 bases, with 14 bases separating them. Written as DNA, the CDR3 is TGTGCCAGCAGCTCCCGTTCTTTTGGCGGCTACACCTTC. It translates to CASSSRSFGGYTF.

The CDR3 reads CASSFTGSYTF. The DNA for the CDR3 is TGTGCCAGCAGTTTCACAGGGAGCTACACCTTC. The chain uses TRBV28 and TRBJ1-2; D may be TRBD1 (6 bases). Deletions cut 3 bases from V and 9 bases from J, with 8 bases between. From germline, CDR1 is MDHEN and CDR2 SYDVKM. The CDR3 contains 11 residues.

This rearrangement joins TRBV19 to TRBJ1-1, with a possible D match to TRBD1 (5 bases). The germline CDR1 and CDR2 sequences are LNHDA and SQIVND (reference sequence). V lost 5 bases and J 5 bases, leaving 15 bases between the germline ends. This CDR3 region has 14 residues. The CDR3 sequence: CASSSWGTLTEAFF. In DNA form, the CDR3 reads TGTGCCAGTAGTTCCTGGGGCACTCTAACTGAAGCTTTCTTT.

The gene calls are TRBV5-1 and TRBJ2-3; TRBD1 matches 8 bases. The ends lost 4 bases at V and 0 bases at J; junction bases unmatched: 4. The germline CDR1 and CDR2 sequences are SGHRS and YFSETQ. The CDR3 is 15 amino acids. Here the CDR3 reads CASSPGQASTDTQYF. In DNA form, the CDR3 reads TGCGCCAGCAGCCCGGGACAGGCTAGCACAGATACGCAGTATTTT.

J is TRBJ2-7 and V is TRBV6-1, with TRBD2 matching 12 bases. The CDR3 length is 18 residues. V trimming: 4 bases; J trimming: 1 base; junction bases outside the gene matches: 11. Germline CDR1 is MNHNS and CDR2 is SASEGT. CDR3 nucleotides: TGTGCCAGCAGTGGGGGTAGACTAGCGGGGGCTATTTCCTACGAGCAGTACTTC. Protein: CASSGGRLAGAISYEQYF.

V and J are TRBV7-3 and TRBJ2-1; perhaps TRBD1 as D (5 bases). Germline CDR1 and CDR2: SGHTA and FQGTGA. Trimming stripped 1 base from V and 7 bases from J, with 14 bases between. The CDR3 spans 15 residues. DNA of the CDR3: TGTGCCAGCAGCTTAAGTGGCTCCCCAGGGAATGAGCAGTTCTTC. Amino acids: CASSLSGSPGNEQFF.

The rearrangement joins TRBV7-2 to TRBJ1-6, with D possibly matching TRBD1 (6 bases). V dropped 3 bases and J dropped 8 bases, with 14 bases sitting between them. Germline CDR1 SGHTA, CDR2 FQGNSA. The CDR3 has 15 amino acids. CDR3 amino acids: CASSLAGVNDSPLHF. The CDR3 DNA is TGTGCCAGCAGCTTGGCAGGGGTAAATGATTCACCCCTCCACTTT.

CDR3 sequence (DNA): TGTGCCAGCAGCCGCAGGGTAGTCTCTGGGGCCAACGTCCTGACTTTC. It is translated as CASSRRVVSGANVLTF. The rearrangement joins TRBV11-1 to TRBJ2-6; a weak D match, TRBD1 (5 bases). The V and J ends lost 5 bases and 0 bases respectively, with 11 bases between them. CDR3 length: 16 amino acids. Germline V CDR1 and CDR2: SGHAT, FQDESV (reference sequence).

The rearrangement uses TRBV11-2 and TRBJ1-6, with 10 bases that match TRBD1. Unmatched junction bases numbered 7, after V lost 5 bases and J lost 9 bases. The CDR3 extends over 15 amino acids. The germline gives CDR1 SGHAT, CDR2 FQNNGV. In nucleotides, the CDR3 is TGTGCCAGCAGCGCAACCGGGACAGGGGCTTCACCCCTCCACTTT. It is translated as CASSATGTGASPLHF.

The chain recombines TRBV11-2 with TRBJ2-7, with 7 bases matching TRBD2. Losses at the gene ends were 1 base for V and 5 bases for J; bases not matched to a gene: 5. Per germline, CDR1 SGHAT and CDR2 FQNNGV. The length of the CDR3 is 14 residues. The CDR3 here is CASSLVGGFHEQYF. CDR3 sequence (DNA): TGTGCCAGCAGCTTAGTGGGAGGGTTCCACGAGCAGTACTTC. Combining the CDR3 with reference TRBV11-2 and TRBJ2-7 gives the whole variable domain EAGVAQSPRYKIIEKRQSVAFWCNPISGHATLYWYQQILGQGPKLLIQFQNNGVVDDSQLPKDRFSAERLKGVDSTLKIQPAKLEDSAVYLCASSLVGGFHEQYFGPGTRLTVT.

The gene calls are TRBV5-1 and TRBJ2-1; D gene uncertain. Per the germline V gene, CDR1 is SGHRS and CDR2 is YFSETQ. Trimming cost V 1 base and J 5 bases, with 10 bases left between them. CDR3 size: 14 residues. In DNA, the CDR3 is TGCGCCAGCAGCTTGACGCGGTCGAACAATGAGCAGTTCTTC. This sequence encodes CASSLTRSNNEQFF.

The chain combines TRBV24-1 with TRBJ2-3; no firm D call. Germline CDR1 is KGHDR and CDR2 is SFDVKD. This CDR3 spans 13 amino acids. Trimming took 5 bases from V and 2 from J, leaving 7 bases between them. This CDR3 is CATSGQATDTQYF. The CDR3 nucleotides are TGTGCCACCAGTGGTCAGGCCACAGATACGCAGTATTTT.

CDR3 nucleotide sequence: TGTGCCAGCAGTGAAGCGTGGGGACTAGCGGGAGGTAATACAGATACGCAGTATTTT. Translating gives CASSEAWGLAGGNTDTQYF. V is TRBV6-1 and J is TRBJ2-3, with 15 positions matching TRBD2. The germline V gene has CDR1 MNHNS and CDR2 SASEGT. CDR3 length equals 19 residues. V lost 0 bases to trimming and J lost 3 bases; unmatched junction nucleotides: 7.

The V call is TRBV6-5, the J call TRBJ1-6; a weak D match, TRBD1 (6 bases). The V gene's germline CDR1 is MNHEY and CDR2 SVGAGI. Trimming left V 7 bases short and J 4 bases short, with 11 bases between. The CDR3 extends over 14 amino acids. The CDR3 DNA reads TGTGCCAGCAAGCACAGGGAATATAATTCACCCCTCCACTTT. Protein sequence: CASKHREYNSPLHF.

The rearrangement uses TRBV7-8 and TRBJ1-6; D perhaps matches TRBD1 (6 bases). Deletions cut 3 bases from V and 8 bases from J, with 11 bases between. The CDR3 contains 14 residues. Looked up from germline, CDR1 is SGHVS and CDR2 is FQNEAQ. CDR3 DNA: TGTGCCAGCAGCTTCCGGGACACGTATTCACCCCTCCACTTT. As protein: CASSFRDTYSPLHF.

This clone is a singleton in its sample. J is TRBJ2-5 and V is TRBV5-1, with D possibly being TRBD2 (5 bases). The CDR3 runs to 15 residues. Trimming took off 4 bases at V and 0 bases at J, with 13 bases between the two ends. From germline, CDR1 is SGHRS and CDR2 YFSETQ. The CDR3 DNA reads TGCGCCAGCAGCCTTTCGAGGGTAAACCAAGAGACCCAGTACTTC. This gives the protein CASSLSRVNQETQYF.

The V and J genes are TRBV27 and TRBJ1-2; 7 bases align to TRBD1. This CDR3 region has 14 residues. Per the germline V gene, CDR1 is MNHEY and CDR2 is SMNVEV (reference sequence). V lost 5 bases to trimming and J lost 5 bases; unmatched junction nucleotides: 8. The CDR3 region is CASSRDSLSYGYTF. The CDR3 coding sequence is TGTGCCAGCAGTCGGGACAGTCTGTCTTATGGCTACACCTTC.

This clone has just a few counts. The V gene is TRBV30, the J gene TRBJ2-1; maybe TRBD2 (6 bases). The CDR3 loop spans 15 amino acids. Germline V gene lookup returns CDR1 GTSNPN and CDR2 SVGIG (reference sequence). The ends were cut back, 0 bases at V and 1 base at J, with 10 bases in the middle. The CDR3 sequence is CAWSVTSSSYNEQFF. The CDR3 nucleotides read TGTGCCTGGAGTGTAACTAGCAGTTCCTACAATGAGCAGTTCTTC.

This chain joins TRBV5-4 and TRBJ2-7; D call uncertain. Germline values: CDR1 SGHNT, CDR2 YYREEE (reference sequence). The CDR3 is 12 residues long. V lost 2 bases, J lost 5 bases, and 8 bases lay in between. CDR3 sequence (DNA): TGTGCCAGCAGCTTTTCCAGGAACGAGCAGTACTTC. Translating it yields CASSFSRNEQYF.

The rearrangement links TRBV12-5 to TRBJ1-3; 7 bases match TRBD1. There are 15 residues in the CDR3. The V and J ends lost 5 bases and 0 bases, in that order; junction bases with no gene match: 4. CDR1 is LGHNT, CDR2 FRNRAP, per germline. CDR3 sequence: CASGRDRHSGNTIYF. The CDR3 coding sequence is TGTGCTAGTGGTAGGGACAGACACTCTGGAAACACCATATATTTT.

This chain links TRBV5-1 with TRBJ1-1; a possible D gene is TRBD1 (6 bases). Germline V CDR1 and CDR2: SGHRS, YFSETQ. Trimming removed 0 bases at V and 1 base at J, with 10 bases between. The CDR3 consists of 15 residues. The DNA for the CDR3 is TGCGCCAGCAGCTTGGACGGCAGGGGGAACACTGAAGCTTTCTTT. Protein product: CASSLDGRGNTEAFF.